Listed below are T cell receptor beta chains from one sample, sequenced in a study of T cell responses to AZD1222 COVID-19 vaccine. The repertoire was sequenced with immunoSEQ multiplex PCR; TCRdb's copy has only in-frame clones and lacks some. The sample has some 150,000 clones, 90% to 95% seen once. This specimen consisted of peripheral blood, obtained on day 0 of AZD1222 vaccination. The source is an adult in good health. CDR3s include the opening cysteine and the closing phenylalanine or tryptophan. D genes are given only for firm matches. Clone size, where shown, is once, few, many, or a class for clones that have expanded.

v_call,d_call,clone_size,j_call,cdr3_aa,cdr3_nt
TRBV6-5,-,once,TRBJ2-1,CASSYSQQTDGEQFF,TGTGCCAGCAGTTACTCCCAGCAGACCGACGGGGAGCAGTTCTTC
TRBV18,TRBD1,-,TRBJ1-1,CASSPLGTGTNTEAFF,TGTGCCAGCTCACCATTAGGGACAGGGACGAACACTGAAGCTTTCTTT
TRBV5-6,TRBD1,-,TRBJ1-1,CASSLTGGNTEAFF,TGTGCCAGCAGCTTGACAGGGGGAAACACTGAAGCTTTCTTT
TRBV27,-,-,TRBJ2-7,CASSLLRSGGSYEQYF,TGTGCCAGCAGTTTATTACGTAGTGGGGGCTCCTACGAGCAGTACTTC
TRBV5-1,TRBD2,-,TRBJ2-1,CASSLGSGRAHNEQFF,TGCGCCAGCAGCTTGGGTAGCGGGAGGGCCCACAATGAGCAGTTCTTC
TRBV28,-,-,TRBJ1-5,CASLPREIWNQPQHF,TGTGCCAGCCTCCCACGGGAGATATGGAATCAGCCCCAGCATTTT
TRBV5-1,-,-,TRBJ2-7,CASSLTGGPNSYEQYF,TGCGCCAGCAGCCTTACCGGGGGACCCAATTCCTACGAGCAGTACTTC
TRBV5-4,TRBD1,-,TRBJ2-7,CASSESAGGQLYEQYF,TGTGCCAGCAGCGAATCCGCTGGGGGACAGCTTTACGAGCAGTACTTC
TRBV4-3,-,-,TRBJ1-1,CASSQVTGVSAEAFF,TGCGCCAGCAGCCAAGTTACCGGGGTCAGCGCTGAAGCTTTCTTT
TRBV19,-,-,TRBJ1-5,CASSIPGRGGNQPQHF,TGTGCCAGTAGTATCCCTGGCAGGGGTGGCAATCAGCCCCAGCATTTT
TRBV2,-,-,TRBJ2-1,CASSPNGQHNEQFF,TGTGCCAGCAGTCCCAACGGCCAACACAATGAGCAGTTCTTC
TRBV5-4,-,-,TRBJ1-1,CASSFRDGGTEAFF,TGTGCCAGCAGCTTCCGGGACGGGGGGACTGAAGCTTTCTTT
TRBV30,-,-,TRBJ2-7,CAWIPKRGASYEQYF,TGTGCCTGGATCCCGAAAAGGGGCGCGTCCTACGAGCAGTACTTC
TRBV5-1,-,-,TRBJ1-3,CASSSSQGNTIYF,TGCGCCAGCAGCTCGAGTCAGGGAAACACCATATATTTT
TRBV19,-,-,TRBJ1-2,CASSTRDGYGYTF,TGTGCCAGTAGTACCCGGGACGGTTATGGCTACACCTTC
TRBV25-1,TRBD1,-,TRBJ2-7,CASSDGQGPYEQYF,TGTGCCAGCAGTGATGGACAGGGCCCCTACGAGCAGTACTTC
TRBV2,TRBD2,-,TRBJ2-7,CASRERTSGGEQYF,TGTGCCAGCAGGGAGAGAACTAGCGGAGGCGAGCAGTACTTC
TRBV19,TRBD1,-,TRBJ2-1,CASSTSSGQGSNEQFF,TGTGCCAGTAGTACCTCCTCGGGACAGGGGTCCAATGAGCAGTTCTTC
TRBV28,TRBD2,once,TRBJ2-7,CASCYTSGRPLSYEQYF,TGTGCCAGCTGCTATACTAGCGGGAGGCCACTATCCTACGAGCAGTACTTC
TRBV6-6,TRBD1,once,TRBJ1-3,CASSYPSQGVGNTIYF,TGTGCCAGCAGTTACCCCTCACAGGGGGTTGGAAACACCATATATTTT
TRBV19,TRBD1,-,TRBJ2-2,CASSIRGLNGELFF,TGTGCCAGTAGTATAAGGGGGCTTAACGGGGAGCTGTTTTTT
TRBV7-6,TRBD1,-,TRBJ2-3,CASSPGQGDPDTQYF,TGTGCCAGCAGCCCGGGGCAGGGGGACCCAGATACGCAGTATTTT
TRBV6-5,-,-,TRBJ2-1,CASSWGNEQFF,TGTGCCAGCAGTTGGGGGAATGAGCAGTTCTTC
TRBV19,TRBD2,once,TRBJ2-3,CASSISGSSGGDTQYF,TGTGCCAGTAGTATTAGCGGGAGTTCGGGAGGGGATACGCAGTATTTT
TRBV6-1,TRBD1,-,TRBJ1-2,CASSETGGPYGYTF,TGTGCCAGCAGTGAAACAGGGGGTCCCTATGGCTACACCTTC
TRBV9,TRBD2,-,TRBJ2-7,CASSAPGLAGGPSEQYF,TGTGCCAGCAGCGCCCCGGGACTAGCGGGAGGGCCGAGCGAGCAGTACTTC
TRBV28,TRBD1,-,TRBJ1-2,CASLGQVYGYTF,TGTGCCAGCCTGGGACAGGTTTATGGCTACACCTTC
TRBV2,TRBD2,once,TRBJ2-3,CASRLARLAGVSDTQYF,TGTGCCAGCAGGCTAGCCCGACTAGCGGGAGTGTCAGATACGCAGTATTTT
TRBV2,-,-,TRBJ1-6,CASRAAGDRAPLHF,TGTGCCAGCAGGGCGGCGGGGGATCGAGCACCCCTCCACTTT
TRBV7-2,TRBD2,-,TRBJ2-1,CASRGLAASYNEQFF,TGTGCCAGCAGAGGACTAGCGGCTTCCTACAATGAGCAGTTCTTC